The entry that follows covers one T cell receptor (beta chain) sequence. Its antigen is not identified. Germline CDR1 reads MNHNY; CDR2 reads SVGAGI (reference sequence). Trimming removed 6 bases from V and 6 bases from J, with 9 bases in between. This CDR3 has 12 residues. The source of the sample is a study of relationships among human T cell subsets. CD4+CD25-CD294+ Th2 cells were bead-selected for CD294 once CD4+CD56+ natural killer T cells were depleted. TCR alpha and beta CDR3s were amplified from mRNA by semiquantitative ARM-PCR. ARM-PCR used tagged nested gene-specific primers, then communal superprimers for exponential amplification. Exonuclease cleared nested primers, then first-round products were reamplified. TCRdb independently ran MiXCR on the multiplex PCR reads; one entry per CDR3 protein. The sample has roughly 4,100 distinct CDR3 sequences; 51% are singletons. Whole-study findings and limits: Many CDR3s were shared across Th1, Th2 and regulatory subsets. Regulatory and Th2 subsets had few clones over 100 reads, unlike CD8+ cytotoxic cells.

The chain links TRBV6-6 to TRBJ2-1; perhaps TRBD2 as D (5 bases). The sample consisted of CD4+ Th2 cells sorted from blood. This clonotype was obtained from a middle-aged man in good health. CDR3 in DNA: TGTGCCAGCAGCCGCGGACTCAATGAGCAGTTCTTC. Protein sequence: CASSRGLNEQFF.